Listed here is a single TCR beta chain. One end of the junction varies from germline; a read error may be responsible. This CDR3 spans 14 amino acids. Germline V gene sequence: CDR1 LNHDA, CDR2 SQIVND (reference sequence). The data stem from a study of chemoradiotherapy in HPV16-positive cancers. This table comes from immunoSEQ multiplex PCR, and its TCRdb copy is limited to in-frame clones, with some not included. The sample lists 15,000 or so clones; roughly 79% were seen once. The chain employs TRBV19 and TRBJ1-5; a weak D match, TRBD1 (5 bases). Sample acquisition took place from a patient who underwent chemoradiotherapy. The TCR sequence derives from a human donor with HPV-associated anogenital cancer. CDR3 amino acids: CASSPGTSSQPQHF. CDR3 coding DNA: TGTGCCAGTAGCCCCGGGACGAGCAGTCAGCCCCAGCATTTT.